The 25 T cell receptor beta chains given below trace back to one sample, sequenced in a study of blood T cell repertoires in COVID-19. Profiled with immunoSEQ multiplex PCR; TCRdb holds only in-frame clones, not every one. This sample has 150,000 or so clones; around 83% occur once, and the top ten carry more than 8.5%. The sample comprised PBMCs or T cells enriched from blood (not recorded which). These receptors were collected from a man between 45 and 60 years old who had recovered from COVID-19.

This sequence joins TRBV28 and TRBJ2-2, with a possible D match to TRBD1 (6 bases). This CDR3 has 13 amino acids. Deletions cut 9 bases from V and 2 bases from J, with 10 bases between. Per the germline V gene, CDR1 is MDHEN and CDR2 is SYDVKM. CDR3 coding DNA: TGTGCCAGTAAGGACAGAAACACCGGGGAGCTGTTTTTT. Translating gives CASKDRNTGELFF. Drawing the rest from reference TRBV28 and TRBJ2-2, the complete variable domain is DVKVTQSSRYLVKRTGEKVFLECVQDMDHENMFWYRQDPGLGLRLIYFSYDVKMKEKGDIPEGYSVSREKKERFSLILESASTNQTSMYLCASKDRNTGELFFGEGSRLTVL.

The chain employs TRBV3-1 (or the pseudogene TRBV3-2) and TRBJ2-7; 10 nucleotides agree with TRBD2. The CDR3 totals 14 residues. In germline, CDR1 is LGHDT, CDR2 YNNKEL (reference sequence). V lost 10 bases, J lost 4 bases, and 10 bases stayed unmatched. The CDR3 coding sequence is TGTGCCACAGGGGAGCGGGGGGGCCTGTACGAGCAGTACTTC. Its translation: CATGERGGLYEQYF.

This chain joins TRBV11-2 and TRBJ1-1, with a tentative D call TRBD1 (5 bases). The germline gives CDR1 SGHAT, CDR2 FQNNGV. The CDR3 is 17 residues long. Trimming removed 1 base from V and 5 bases from J, with 20 bases in between. Here the CDR3 reads CASSLGPLQGGLTEAFF. The CDR3 DNA is TGTGCCAGCAGCTTAGGGCCCCTTCAGGGAGGGTTAACTGAAGCTTTCTTT.

The V call is TRBV6-1, the J call TRBJ2-2; 11 bases match TRBD2. The CDR3 has 18 amino acids. Germline loops: CDR1 MNHNS, CDR2 SASEGT. J gave up 0 bases and V 0 bases, and 3 bases lay outside the gene matches. This CDR3 is CASSEAVAGGSNTGELFF. DNA of the CDR3: TGTGCCAGCAGTGAAGCGGTAGCGGGGGGGTCGAACACCGGGGAGCTGTTTTTT.

The chain is built from TRBV6-4 and TRBJ1-1, with a possible D match to TRBD1 (5 bases). Trimming left V 3 bases short and J 4 bases short, with 9 bases between. This CDR3 spans 13 amino acids. Looked up from germline, CDR1 is MRHNA and CDR2 is SNTAGT. The chain's CDR3 is CASSEVGGTEAFF. For the CDR3, the DNA is TGTGCCAGCAGTGAGGTGGGGGGCACTGAAGCTTTCTTT.

The V call is TRBV7-9, the J call TRBJ1-2, with a possible D match to TRBD1 (5 bases). Per germline, CDR1 SEHNR and CDR2 FQNEAQ (reference sequence). Trimming took off 0 bases at V and 8 bases at J, with 13 bases between the two ends. This CDR3 has 14 amino acids. This chain's CDR3 is CASSLAPEGLGYTF. DNA for the CDR3: TGTGCCAGCAGCTTAGCGCCAGAGGGACTGGGCTACACCTTC.

The chain is built from TRBV18 and TRBJ2-3, with 11 bases fitting TRBD2. CDR3 length: 15 amino acids. V lost 4 bases and J lost 6; bases outside the gene matches: 6. Germline assignment: CDR1 KGHSH and CDR2 LQKENI. The CDR3 protein is CASSRSGLAADTQYF. For the CDR3, the DNA is TGTGCCAGCTCACGTTCGGGACTAGCGGCGGATACGCAGTATTTT.

This sequence joins TRBV5-4 and TRBJ2-5; the match to TRBD1 covers 8 bases. CDR1 is SGHNT and CDR2 is YYREEE in the germline V gene (reference sequence). The CDR3 runs 13 residues. With 3 bases clipped from V and 3 bases from J, the junction kept 1 base outside the gene matches. CDR3 residues: CASSSTGEETQYF. CDR3 in DNA: TGTGCCAGCAGCTCGACAGGGGAAGAGACCCAGTACTTC.

V gene TRBV3-1 (or the pseudogene TRBV3-2) combines with J gene TRBJ2-7; 9 bases are a match to TRBD1. Germline-derived CDR1 and CDR2 are LGHDT and YNNKEL (reference sequence). The CDR3 is 16 amino acids. The V segment lost 6 bases and the J segment 3 bases; nucleotides outside the gene matches: 12. DNA for the CDR3: TGTGCCAGCAGTCCACCGGGACAGGGAGTTAACTACGAGCAGTACTTC. It encodes CASSPPGQGVNYEQYF.

The rearrangement uses TRBV6-1 and TRBJ1-5, with D unresolved. V was shortened by 0 bases and J by 6 bases, with 9 bases between the two germline ends. The CDR3 contains 14 residues. Germline CDR1 is MNHNS and CDR2 is SASEGT. The CDR3 DNA reads TGTGCCAGCAGTGAAGCCTCCCTCCTTCAGCCCCAGCATTTT. It codes for CASSEASLLQPQHF.

The chain couples TRBV5-1 to TRBJ1-5; possibly TRBD1 for D (6 bases). The CDR3 consists of 15 residues. V gave up 0 bases and J gave up 2 bases, with 9 bases separating them. The germline V gene encodes CDR1 SGHRS and CDR2 YFSETQ. The CDR3 nucleotides are TGCGCCAGCAGCTTGGAGGCAGGGGGCAATCAGCCCCAGCATTTT. Amino acid sequence: CASSLEAGGNQPQHF.

This sequence joins TRBV2 and TRBJ2-5; D not resolved. This CDR3 is built from 15 residues. From germline, CDR1 is SNHLY and CDR2 FYNNEI. V shed 4 bases and J shed 4 bases, with 16 bases lying between them. In DNA, the CDR3 is TGTGCCAGCAGTGGTGATAGAGGTAGTGGAGAGACCCAGTACTTC. This codes for CASSGDRGSGETQYF.

The chain has TRBV7-3 and TRBJ2-2; 14 nucleotides match TRBD2. The length of the CDR3 is 16 residues. The ends lost 5 bases at V and 6 bases at J; junction bases unmatched: 5. Germline assignment: CDR1 SGHTA and CDR2 FQGTGA. The CDR3 nucleotides are TGTGCCAGCAGCCCGGGACTAGCGGGGGTGTCCGGGGAGCTGTTTTTT. The encoded protein is CASSPGLAGVSGELFF.

V gene TRBV5-1 combines with J gene TRBJ1-6, with a weak D call TRBD1 (5 bases). The germline V gene has CDR1 SGHRS and CDR2 YFSETQ. The CDR3 sequence is 14 residues long. V was clipped by 2 bases and J by 7 bases, with 10 bases between them. The CDR3 nucleotides are TGCGCCAGCAGCTTAACAGGAGAAAATTCACCCCTCCACTTT. Its protein product is CASSLTGENSPLHF.

The V call is TRBV28, the J call TRBJ2-7, with D possibly being TRBD2 (6 bases). This CDR3 spans 13 amino acids. V lost 9 bases and J 0 bases, leaving 12 bases between the germline ends. The germline V gene encodes CDR1 MDHEN and CDR2 SYDVKM. As DNA, the CDR3 is TGTGCCAGTGTGGACGGGAGCTCCTACGAGCAGTACTTC. Protein: CASVDGSSYEQYF.

The chain has TRBV2 and TRBJ1-5; TRBD1 matches at 7 bases. Trimming removed 6 bases from V and 1 base from J; junction bases left unmatched: 3. Looked up from germline, CDR1 is SNHLY and CDR2 is FYNNEI. The CDR3 runs 14 residues. The CDR3 protein is CASRQGLSNQPQHF. The CDR3 bases are TGTGCCAGCAGACAGGGGCTAAGCAATCAGCCCCAGCATTTT.

The genes are TRBV5-4 and TRBJ2-3; the match to TRBD1 covers 9 bases. Germline values: CDR1 SGHNT, CDR2 YYREEE (reference sequence). The trim removed 3 bases at V and 2 bases at J, leaving 1 base unmatched. There are 14 residues in the CDR3. The CDR3 sequence: CASSSQGATDTQYF. DNA for the CDR3: TGTGCCAGCAGCTCACAGGGGGCCACAGATACGCAGTATTTT.

Only one count was recorded for this clone. The V gene is TRBV13, the J gene TRBJ1-1; D not resolved. Germline CDR1 reads PRHDT; CDR2 reads FYEKMQ (reference sequence). Trimming stripped 2 bases from V and 1 base from J, with 5 bases between. CDR3 length: 13 residues. DNA of the CDR3: TGTGCCAGCAGCTTAAAACAGAACACTGAAGCTTTCTTT. Protein: CASSLKQNTEAFF.

This clone was picked up a small number of times. The CDR3 coding sequence is TGTGCCAGCAGTTCCTCCTGGACAGGGGGCGTCGAGGAGCAGTACTTC. Residues: CASSSSWTGGVEEQYF. The chain joins TRBV28 to TRBJ2-7; TRBD1 aligns across 11 bases. Trimming removed 4 bases from V and 7 bases from J; junction bases left unmatched: 12. There are 16 residues in the CDR3. The V gene's germline CDR1 is MDHEN and CDR2 SYDVKM. Full variable domain (rest looked up from reference TRBV28 and TRBJ2-7): DVKVTQSSRYLVKRTGEKVFLECVQDMDHENMFWYRQDPGLGLRLIYFSYDVKMKEKGDIPEGYSVSREKKERFSLILESASTNQTSMYLCASSSSWTGGVEEQYFGPGTRLTVT.

The chain carries TRBV18 and TRBJ1-5, with unresolved D. This CDR3 comprises 13 residues. V was shortened by 3 bases and J by 1 base, with 4 bases between the two germline ends. CDR1 KGHSH and CDR2 LQKENI come from the germline V gene. Written as DNA, the CDR3 is TGTGCCAGCTCACCGGGCAGCAATCAGCCCCAGCATTTT. This codes for CASSPGSNQPQHF.

The chain links TRBV5-6 to TRBJ2-7; TRBD2 matches 8 bases. Germline V gene sequence: CDR1 SGHDT, CDR2 YYEEEE. The V gene end was trimmed by 2 bases and the J gene end by 2 bases; junction bases not matched to a gene: 6. This CDR3 region has 15 residues. For the CDR3, the DNA is TGTGCCAGCAGCTTATACCGGGGGGGCCCCTACGAGCAGTACTTC. Residues: CASSLYRGGPYEQYF.

The chain combines TRBV10-3 with TRBJ2-7, with D tentatively TRBD1 (5 bases). V was clipped by 6 bases and J by 2 bases, with 14 bases between them. The CDR3 loop spans 14 amino acids. CDR1 ENHRY and CDR2 SYGVKD come from the germline V gene. In DNA, the CDR3 is TGTGCCATCAGGTACGACAGTGCTACCTACGAGCAGTACTTC. Protein product: CAIRYDSATYEQYF.

The V gene is TRBV3-1 (or the pseudogene TRBV3-2), the J gene TRBJ2-3; 7 nucleotides match TRBD1. Germline CDR1 reads LGHDT; CDR2 reads YNNKEL (reference sequence). CDR3 length equals 15 residues. V lost 2 bases, J lost 4 bases, and 6 bases stayed unmatched. The CDR3 protein is CASSQHKRGPDTQYF. The CDR3 DNA sequence: TGTGCCAGCAGCCAACACAAAAGGGGGCCAGATACGCAGTATTTT.

This chain uses TRBV6-5 with TRBJ2-3, with a tentative D call TRBD1 (5 bases). Trimming left V 4 bases short and J 3 bases short, with 11 bases between. The CDR3 has 14 amino acids. CDR1 is MNHEY, CDR2 SVGAGI, per germline. The CDR3 spells CASSSTAHTDTQYF. Here the CDR3 DNA reads TGTGCCAGCAGTTCGACAGCCCATACAGATACGCAGTATTTT.

This clone was counted once. The J gene is TRBJ1-4, the V gene TRBV7-2; D is uncertain. This CDR3 is built from 13 residues. Trimming removed 2 bases from V and 8 bases from J, with 9 bases in between. Germline CDR1 and CDR2: SGHTA and FQGNSA. The chain's CDR3 is CASSLSEREKLFF. DNA of the CDR3: TGTGCCAGCAGCTTAAGTGAACGGGAAAAACTGTTTTTT.